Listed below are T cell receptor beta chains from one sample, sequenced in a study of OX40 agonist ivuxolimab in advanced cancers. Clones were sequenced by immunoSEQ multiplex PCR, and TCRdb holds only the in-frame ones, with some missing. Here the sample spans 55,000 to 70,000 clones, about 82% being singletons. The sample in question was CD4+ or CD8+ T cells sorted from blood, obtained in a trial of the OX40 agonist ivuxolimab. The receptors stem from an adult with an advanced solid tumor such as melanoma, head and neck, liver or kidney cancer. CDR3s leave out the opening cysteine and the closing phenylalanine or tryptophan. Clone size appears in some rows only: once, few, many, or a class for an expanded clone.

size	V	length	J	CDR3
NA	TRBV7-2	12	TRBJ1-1	ASSFDSLNTEAF
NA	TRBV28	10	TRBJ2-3	ASGTGFRAQY
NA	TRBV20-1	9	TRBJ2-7	SATTGYEQY
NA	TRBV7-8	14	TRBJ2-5	ASSRYRVGYQETQY
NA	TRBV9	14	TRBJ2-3	ASSREGRGRTDTQY
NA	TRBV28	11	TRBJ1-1	ASNGRINTEAF
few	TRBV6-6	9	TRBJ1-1	ASSNREGAF
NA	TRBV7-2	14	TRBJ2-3	ASSLVRGGSTDTQY
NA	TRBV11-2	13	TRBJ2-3	ASSPLGGVTDTQY
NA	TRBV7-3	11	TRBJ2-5	ASSPNLEGTQY
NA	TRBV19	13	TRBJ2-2	ASSLGETTGGELF
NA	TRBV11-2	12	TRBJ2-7	ASSLEGSWGEQY
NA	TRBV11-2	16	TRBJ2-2	ASSSRRTLNPNTGELF
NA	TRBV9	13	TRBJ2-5	ASSVGGTSQETQY
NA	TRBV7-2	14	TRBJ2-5	ASSSIPGLAGETQY
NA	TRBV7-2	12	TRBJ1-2	ASSHGTVNYGYT
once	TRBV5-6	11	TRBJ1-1	ASRGTRNTEAF
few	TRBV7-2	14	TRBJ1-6	ASSLDGTGYNSPLH
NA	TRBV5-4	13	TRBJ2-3	ASSFYQRGRDTQY
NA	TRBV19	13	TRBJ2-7	ASSISWGGNYEQY
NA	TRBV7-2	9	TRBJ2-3	ASSLGGTQY
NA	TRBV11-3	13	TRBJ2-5	ASSLNFLAEETQY
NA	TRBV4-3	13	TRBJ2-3	ASSQQRGSTDTQY
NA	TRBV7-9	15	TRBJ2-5	ASSFIWEERGQETQY
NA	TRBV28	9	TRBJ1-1	ASSLEREAF
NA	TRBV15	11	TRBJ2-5	ATSRDLKETQY
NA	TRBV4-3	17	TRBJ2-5	ASSQGEGTGIGRQETQY
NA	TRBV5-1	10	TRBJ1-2	ASTRSDYGYT
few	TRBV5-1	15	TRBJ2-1	ASSWLLAGGPYNEQF
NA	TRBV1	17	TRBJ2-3	TSDCPGGGASGSTDTQY
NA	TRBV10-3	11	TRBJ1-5	AISPGDGQPQH
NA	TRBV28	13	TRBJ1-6	ASSLWEGDNSPLH
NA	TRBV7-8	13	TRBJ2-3	ASSLVSGGPHTQY
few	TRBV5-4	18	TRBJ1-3	ASSRERGMGKRDSGNTIY
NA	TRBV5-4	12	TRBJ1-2	ASSFRDRNYGYT
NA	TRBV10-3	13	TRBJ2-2	AILGLAGGPGELF
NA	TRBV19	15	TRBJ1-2	ASSLPLGQGFAYGYT
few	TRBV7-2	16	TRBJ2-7	ASSQGSGTGTVFYEQY
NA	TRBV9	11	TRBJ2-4	ASSEGTGNIQY
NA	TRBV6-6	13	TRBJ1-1	ASSRTGQENTEAF
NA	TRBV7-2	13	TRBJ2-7	ASSAEGRGPYEQY
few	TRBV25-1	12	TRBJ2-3	ASSVEGGTDTQY
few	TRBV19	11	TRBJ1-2	ASSIEGRYGYT
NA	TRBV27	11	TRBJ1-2	ASSPGTYGGYT
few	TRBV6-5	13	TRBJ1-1	ASSSLGQGNTEAF
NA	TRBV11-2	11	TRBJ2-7	ASRQQGPYEQY
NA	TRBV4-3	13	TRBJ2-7	ASSQDRTRTYEQY
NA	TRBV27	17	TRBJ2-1	ASTLRMDRDPKGRNEQF
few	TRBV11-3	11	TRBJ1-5	ASSLGTGREQH
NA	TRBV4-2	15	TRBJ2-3	ASSQDLAGQGTDTQY
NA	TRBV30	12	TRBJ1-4	ACTGFHTNEKLF
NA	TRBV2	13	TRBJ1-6	ASIPAGGHNSPLH
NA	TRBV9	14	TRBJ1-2	ASSVADRVQVGGYT
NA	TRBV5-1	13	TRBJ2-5	ASTQPDRAGETQY
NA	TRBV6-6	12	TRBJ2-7	ASSSDSVLYEQY
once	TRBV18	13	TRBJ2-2	ASSPPGDITGELF
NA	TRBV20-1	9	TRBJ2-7	SALDNYEQY